The text below deals with one T cell receptor beta chain. Antigen specificity is unknown. This record comes from a study of cytomegalovirus exposure and HLA in healthy donors. Study details: Findings of an earlier analysis included under 140 million unique TCR beta sequences from 190 million or so T cells.

Germline V CDR1 and CDR2: SGDLS, YYNGEE. Trimming removed 2 bases from V and 2 bases from J; junction bases left unmatched: 6. This CDR3 spans 15 amino acids. Findings and caveats of the study: Reports indicated that the classifier achieved high specificity and sensitivity in diagnosing cytomegalovirus status. At a 0.05 false discovery rate, a later analysis found 15,000 to 20,000 TCR beta sequences to be associated with HLA alleles. In vitro checks showed that a few CMV-associated chains really do target CMV antigens.

60 Vbeta and 13 Jbeta primers were used in PCR. Clones were sequenced by immunoSEQ multiplex PCR, and TCRdb holds only the in-frame ones, with some missing. The profile shows around 87,000 clones, approximately 81% of them singletons. This TCR was sampled from a girl aged 2 to 9 in good health and CMV-seropositive. Sequencing was done on a sample of PBMCs. The chain links TRBV9 to TRBJ2-5, with 7 bases that match TRBD1. The CDR3 DNA reads TGTGCCAGCAGCGTTGAGGGGGCGAATCAAGAGACCCAGTACTTC. Its translation: CASSVEGANQETQYF.